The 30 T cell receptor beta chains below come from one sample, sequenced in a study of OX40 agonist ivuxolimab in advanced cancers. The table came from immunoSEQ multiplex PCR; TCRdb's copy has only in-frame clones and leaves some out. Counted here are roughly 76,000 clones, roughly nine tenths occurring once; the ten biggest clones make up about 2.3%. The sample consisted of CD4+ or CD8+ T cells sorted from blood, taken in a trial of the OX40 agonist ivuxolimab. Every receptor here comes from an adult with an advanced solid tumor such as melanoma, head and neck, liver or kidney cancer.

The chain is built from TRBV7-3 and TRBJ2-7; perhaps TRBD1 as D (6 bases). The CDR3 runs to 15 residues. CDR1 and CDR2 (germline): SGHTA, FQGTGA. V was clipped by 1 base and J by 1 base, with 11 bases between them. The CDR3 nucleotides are TGTGCCAGCAGCTTAAAGGGGGACGGATCCTACGAGCAGTACTTC. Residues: CASSLKGDGSYEQYF.

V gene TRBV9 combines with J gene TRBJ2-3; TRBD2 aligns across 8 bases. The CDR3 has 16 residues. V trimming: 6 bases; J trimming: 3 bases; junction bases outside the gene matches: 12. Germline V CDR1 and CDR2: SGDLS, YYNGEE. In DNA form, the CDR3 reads TGTGCCAGCACCCCCCAGGTAGCGGGATTTACAGATACGCAGTATTTT. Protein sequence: CASTPQVAGFTDTQYF.

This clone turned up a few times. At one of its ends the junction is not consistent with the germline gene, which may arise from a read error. This CDR3 is CASSITNIEAFF. In DNA, the CDR3 is TGTGCCAGCAGCATCACCAACATTGAAGCTTTCTTT. J is TRBJ1-1 and V is TRBV6-6, with D hard to call. Per germline, CDR1 MNHNY and CDR2 SVGAGI (reference sequence). The CDR3 extends over 12 amino acids.

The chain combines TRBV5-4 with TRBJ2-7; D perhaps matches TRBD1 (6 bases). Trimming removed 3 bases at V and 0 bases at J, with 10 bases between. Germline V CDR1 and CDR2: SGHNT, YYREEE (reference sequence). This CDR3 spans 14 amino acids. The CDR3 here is CASSSQGTSYEQYF. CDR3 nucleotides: TGTGCCAGCAGCTCACAGGGTACCTCCTACGAGCAGTACTTC.

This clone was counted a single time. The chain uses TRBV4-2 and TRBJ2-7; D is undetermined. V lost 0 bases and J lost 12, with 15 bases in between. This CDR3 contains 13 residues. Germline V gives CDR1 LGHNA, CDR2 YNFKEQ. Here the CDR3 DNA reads TGTGCCAGCAGCCAAGATCTCTCCCGCGGCTTGTACTTC. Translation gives CASSQDLSRGLYF.

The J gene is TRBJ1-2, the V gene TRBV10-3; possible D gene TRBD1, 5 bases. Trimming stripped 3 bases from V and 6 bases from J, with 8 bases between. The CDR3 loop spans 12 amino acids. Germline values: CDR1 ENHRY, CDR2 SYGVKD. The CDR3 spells CAISDEGDGYTF. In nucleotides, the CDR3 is TGTGCCATCAGTGATGAAGGGGATGGCTACACCTTC.

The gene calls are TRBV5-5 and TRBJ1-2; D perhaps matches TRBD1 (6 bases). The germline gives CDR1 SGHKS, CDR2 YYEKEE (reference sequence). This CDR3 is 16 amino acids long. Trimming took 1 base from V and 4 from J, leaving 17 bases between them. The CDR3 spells CASSLTPGADGYGYTF. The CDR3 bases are TGTGCCAGCAGCTTGACCCCGGGGGCCGATGGCTATGGCTACACCTTC.

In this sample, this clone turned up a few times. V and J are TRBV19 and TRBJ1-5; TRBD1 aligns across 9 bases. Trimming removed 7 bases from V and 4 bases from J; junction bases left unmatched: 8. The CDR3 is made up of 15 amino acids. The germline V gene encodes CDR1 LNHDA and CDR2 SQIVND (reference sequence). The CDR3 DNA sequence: TGTGCCAGTACCCCCGGGACAGGGACGAATCAGCCCCAGCATTTT. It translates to CASTPGTGTNQPQHF.

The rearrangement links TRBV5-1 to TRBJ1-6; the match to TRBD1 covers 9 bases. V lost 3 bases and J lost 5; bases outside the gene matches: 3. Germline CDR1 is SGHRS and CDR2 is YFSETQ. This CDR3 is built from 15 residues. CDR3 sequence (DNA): TGCGCCAGCAGCTCGGACAGGGGAGATAATTCACCCCTCCACTTT. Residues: CASSSDRGDNSPLHF.

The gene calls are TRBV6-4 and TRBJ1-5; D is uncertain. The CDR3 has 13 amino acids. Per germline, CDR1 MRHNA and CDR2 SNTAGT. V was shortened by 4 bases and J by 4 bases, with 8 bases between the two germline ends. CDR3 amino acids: CASSAQQNQPQHF. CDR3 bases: TGTGCCAGCAGTGCCCAGCAGAATCAGCCCCAGCATTTT.

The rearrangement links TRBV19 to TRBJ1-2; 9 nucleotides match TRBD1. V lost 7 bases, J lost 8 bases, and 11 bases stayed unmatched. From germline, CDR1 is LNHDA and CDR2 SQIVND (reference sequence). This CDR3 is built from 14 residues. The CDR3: CASTRTDRGNGYTF. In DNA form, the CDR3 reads TGTGCCAGTACCCGAACGGACAGGGGCAACGGCTACACCTTC.

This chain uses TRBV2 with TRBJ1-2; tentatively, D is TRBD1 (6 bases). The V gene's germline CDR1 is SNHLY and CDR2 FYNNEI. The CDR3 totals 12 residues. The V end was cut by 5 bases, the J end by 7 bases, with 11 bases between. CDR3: CASSRPGAGYTF. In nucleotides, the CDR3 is TGTGCCAGCAGTCGACCGGGGGCTGGCTACACCTTC.

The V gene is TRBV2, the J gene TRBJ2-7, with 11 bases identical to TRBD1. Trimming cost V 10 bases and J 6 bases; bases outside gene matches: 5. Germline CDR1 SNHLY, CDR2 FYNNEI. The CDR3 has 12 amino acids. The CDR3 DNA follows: TGTGCCAACGGACAGGGGGCCCTCGAGCAGTACTTC. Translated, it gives CANGQGALEQYF.

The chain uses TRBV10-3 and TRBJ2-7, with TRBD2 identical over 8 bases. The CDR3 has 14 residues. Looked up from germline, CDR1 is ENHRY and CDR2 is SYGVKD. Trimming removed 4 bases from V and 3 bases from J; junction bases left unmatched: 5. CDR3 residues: CAISGTSRYYEQYF. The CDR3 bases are TGTGCCATCAGTGGGACTAGCAGATACTACGAGCAGTACTTC.

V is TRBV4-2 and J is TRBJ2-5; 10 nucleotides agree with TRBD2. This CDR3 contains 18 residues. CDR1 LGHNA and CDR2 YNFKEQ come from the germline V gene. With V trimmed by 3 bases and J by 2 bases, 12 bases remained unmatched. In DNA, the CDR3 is TGTGCCAGCAGCCAGGGGGGAACTAGCGGGGCCTCACAAGAGACCCAGTACTTC. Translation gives CASSQGGTSGASQETQYF.

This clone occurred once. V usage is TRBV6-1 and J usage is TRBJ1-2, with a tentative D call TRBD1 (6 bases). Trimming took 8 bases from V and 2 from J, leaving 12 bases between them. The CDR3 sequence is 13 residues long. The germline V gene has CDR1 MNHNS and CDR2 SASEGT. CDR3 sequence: CASGKQGNYGYTF. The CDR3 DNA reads TGTGCCAGCGGAAAACAGGGAAACTATGGCTACACCTTC.

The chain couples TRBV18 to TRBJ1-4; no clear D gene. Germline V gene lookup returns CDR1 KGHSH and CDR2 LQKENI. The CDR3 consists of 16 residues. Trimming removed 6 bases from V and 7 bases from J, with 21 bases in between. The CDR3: CASSSGASLVVEKLFF. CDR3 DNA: TGTGCCAGCTCGAGTGGTGCGTCCCTGGTTGTTGAAAAACTGTTTTTT.

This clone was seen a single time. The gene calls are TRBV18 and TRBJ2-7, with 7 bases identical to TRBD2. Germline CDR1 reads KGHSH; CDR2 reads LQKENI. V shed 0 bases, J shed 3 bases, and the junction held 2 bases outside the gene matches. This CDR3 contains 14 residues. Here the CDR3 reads CASSPPGLNYEQYF. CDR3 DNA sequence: TGTGCCAGCTCACCACCGGGACTAAACTACGAGCAGTACTTC.

The CDR3 DNA follows: TGTGCCAGCAGTACCCTATACGAGCAGTACTTC. Amino acids: CASSTLYEQYF. The chain joins TRBV25-1 to TRBJ2-7; unclear D gene. This CDR3 region has 11 residues. Germline V gives CDR1 MGHDK, CDR2 SYGVNS. Trimming took off 5 bases at V and 4 bases at J, with 6 bases between the two ends.

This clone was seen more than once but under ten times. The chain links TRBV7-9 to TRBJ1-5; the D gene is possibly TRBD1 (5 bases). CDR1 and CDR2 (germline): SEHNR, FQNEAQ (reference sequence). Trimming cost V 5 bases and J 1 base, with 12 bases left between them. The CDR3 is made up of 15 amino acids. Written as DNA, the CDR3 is TGTGCCAGCAGCCAGGGCACGAGCAGCAATCAGCCCCAGCATTTT. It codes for CASSQGTSSNQPQHF.

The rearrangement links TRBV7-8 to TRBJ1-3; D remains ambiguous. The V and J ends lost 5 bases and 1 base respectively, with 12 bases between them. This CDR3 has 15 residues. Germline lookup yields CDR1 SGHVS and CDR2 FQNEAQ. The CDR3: CASSSIVGSGNTIYF. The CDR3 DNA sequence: TGTGCCAGCAGCAGTATAGTCGGATCTGGAAACACCATATATTTT.

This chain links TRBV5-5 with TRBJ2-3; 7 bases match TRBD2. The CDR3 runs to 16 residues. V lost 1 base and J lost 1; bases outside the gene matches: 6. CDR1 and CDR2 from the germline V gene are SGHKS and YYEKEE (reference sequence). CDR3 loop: CASSLLGGRGTDTQYF. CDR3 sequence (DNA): TGTGCCAGCAGCTTGCTGGGCGGGAGAGGCACAGATACGCAGTATTTT.

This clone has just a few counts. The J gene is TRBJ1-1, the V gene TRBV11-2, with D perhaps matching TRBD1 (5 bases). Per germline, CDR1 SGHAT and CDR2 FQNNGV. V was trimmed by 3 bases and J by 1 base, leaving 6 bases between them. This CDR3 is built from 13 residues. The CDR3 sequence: CASSFRENTEAFF. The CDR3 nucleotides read TGTGCCAGCAGCTTCAGGGAGAACACTGAAGCTTTCTTT.

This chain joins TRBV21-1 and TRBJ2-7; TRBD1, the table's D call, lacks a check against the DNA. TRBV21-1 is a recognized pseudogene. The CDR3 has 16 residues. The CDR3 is CASSFKGRGISYEQYF. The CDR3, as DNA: TGTGCCAGCAGCTTCAAGGGCAGGGGGATCTCCTACGAGCAGTACTTC.

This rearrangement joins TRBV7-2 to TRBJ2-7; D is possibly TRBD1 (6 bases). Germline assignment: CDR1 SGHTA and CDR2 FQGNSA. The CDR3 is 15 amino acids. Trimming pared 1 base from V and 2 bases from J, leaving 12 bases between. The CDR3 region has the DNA TGTGCCAGCAGCTTAGACAGGGCATTAACCTACGAGCAGTACTTC. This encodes CASSLDRALTYEQYF. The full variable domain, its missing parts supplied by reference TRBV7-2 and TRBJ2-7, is GAGVSQSPSNKVTEKGKDVELRCDPISGHTALYWYRQSLGQGLEFLIYFQGNSAPDKSGLPSDRFSAERTGGSVSTLTIQRTQQEDSAVYLCASSLDRALTYEQYFGPGTRLTVT.

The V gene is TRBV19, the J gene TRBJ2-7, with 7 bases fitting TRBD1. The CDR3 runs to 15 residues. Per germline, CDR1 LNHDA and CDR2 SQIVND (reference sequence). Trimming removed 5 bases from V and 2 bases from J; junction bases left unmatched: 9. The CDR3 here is CASSSRDSGTYEQYF. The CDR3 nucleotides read TGTGCCAGTAGTTCAAGGGACAGCGGCACCTACGAGCAGTACTTC.

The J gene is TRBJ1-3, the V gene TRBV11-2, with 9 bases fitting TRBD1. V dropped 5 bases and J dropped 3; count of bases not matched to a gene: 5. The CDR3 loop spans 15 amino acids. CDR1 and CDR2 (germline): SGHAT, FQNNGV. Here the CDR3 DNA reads TGTGCCAGCAGCCCGGGGGGACAGGGTGGAAACACCATATATTTT. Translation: CASSPGGQGGNTIYF.

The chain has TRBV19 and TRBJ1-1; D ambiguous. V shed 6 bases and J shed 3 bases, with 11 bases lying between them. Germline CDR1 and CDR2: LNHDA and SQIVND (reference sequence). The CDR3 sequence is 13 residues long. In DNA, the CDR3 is TGTGCCAGTAGCCCCGTTCAATACACTGAAGCTTTCTTT. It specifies CASSPVQYTEAFF.

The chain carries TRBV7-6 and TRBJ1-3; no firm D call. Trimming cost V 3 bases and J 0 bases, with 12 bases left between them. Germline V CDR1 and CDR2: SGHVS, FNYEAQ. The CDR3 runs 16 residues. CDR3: CASSFDSYSSGNTIYF. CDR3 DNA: TGTGCCAGCAGCTTTGATTCTTACTCCTCTGGAAACACCATATATTTT.

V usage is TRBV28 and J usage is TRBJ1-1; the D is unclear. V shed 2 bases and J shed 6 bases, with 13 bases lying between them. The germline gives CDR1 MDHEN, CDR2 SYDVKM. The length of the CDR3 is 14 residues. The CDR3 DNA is TGTGCCAGCAGTTTAGGAGCCGTCGGTCCTGAAGCTTTCTTT. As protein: CASSLGAVGPEAFF.